This is a list of T cell receptor beta chains from one sample in a study of cytomegalovirus exposure and HLA in healthy donors. Using immunoSEQ multiplex PCR, the repertoire was profiled, and TCRdb retains in-frame clones only, with some absent. The sample lists approximately 150,000 clones, about three fifths seen once, with approximately 1.7% in the top ten. What was sequenced was PBMCs. All receptors derive from a male donor in good health and CMV-seronegative. The CDR3 runs from the conserved cysteine through the conserved F or W. The D gene is left open where the match is weak. Only some rows state a clone size, as once, few, many or a class for expanded clones.

J gene | D gene | V gene | clone size | CDR3 DNA | CDR3 protein
TRBJ1-2 | NA | TRBV21-1 | NA | TGTGCCAGCAGCAAAGTGGGACAGGGACACTATGGCTACACCTTC | CASSKVGQGHYGYTF
TRBJ1-1 | TRBD1 | TRBV5-1 | NA | TGCGCCAGCAGCTTGATGGGGACCGGGACAGGGGGCGCGAACACTGAAGCTTTCTTT | CASSLMGTGTGGANTEAFF
TRBJ1-1 | NA | TRBV7-6 | NA | TGTGCCAGCAGCCCGACAGGAATGAACACTGAAGCTTTCTTT | CASSPTGMNTEAFF
TRBJ2-4 | TRBD2 | TRBV14 | NA | TGTGCCAGCAGCCAAGCTGGAAGCGGGGAGTGCATTCAGTACTTC | CASSQAGSGECIQYF
TRBJ2-2 | NA | TRBV5-6 | few | TGTGCCAGCAGCTTGGCCGACGGGGTTACCGGGGAGCTGTTTTTT | CASSLADGVTGELFF
TRBJ2-1 | NA | TRBV6-1 | NA | TGTGCCAGCAGCCTTACAGAGAGAGAGCAGTTCTTC | CASSLTEREQFF
TRBJ1-2 | TRBD1 | TRBV5-4 | NA | TGTGCCAGCAGTACACCGGGACAGGGGGCGCTTGGCTATGGCTACACCTTC | CASSTPGQGALGYGYTF
TRBJ2-3 | TRBD2 | TRBV10-2 | NA | TGCGCCAGCAGTGACGGTAGCGGGGGCACAGATACGCAGTATTTT | CASSDGSGGTDTQYF
TRBJ2-7 | NA | TRBV19 | NA | TGTGCCAGTAGTATTTCTACAGCCTACGAGCAGTACTTC | CASSISTAYEQYF
TRBJ2-3 | NA | TRBV6-5 | NA | TGTGCCAGCAGGGATCGGGACTCCCCCTCGCGGTATTTT | CASRDRDSPSRYF
TRBJ2-1 | TRBD2 | TRBV29-1 | NA | TGCAGCGCGGGGGAGGGCAATGAGCAGTTCTTC | CSAGEGNEQFF
TRBJ1-4 | NA | TRBV5-6 | NA | TGTGCCAGCAGCTTGGGGCCTGCAACTAATGAAAAACTGTTTTTT | CASSLGPATNEKLFF
TRBJ2-3 | TRBD2 | TRBV29-1 | few | TGCAGCGTTGAAGATGGACTAGCGGGGGTTCACACAGATACGCAGTATTTT | CSVEDGLAGVHTDTQYF
TRBJ1-1 | NA | TRBV2 | few | TGTGCCAGCAGAGACCGTACAGGGAACACTGAAGCTTTCTTT | CASRDRTGNTEAFF
TRBJ2-3 | NA | TRBV25-1 | NA | TGTGCCAGCAGGGACCTCACAGGGTCAGATACGCAGTATTTT | CASRDLTGSDTQYF
TRBJ1-2 | NA | TRBV2 | NA | TGTGCCAGCTGTTCGGACTCAGCCTATGGCTACACCTTC | CASCSDSAYGYTF
TRBJ1-4 | TRBD1 | TRBV30 | NA | TGTGCCTGGAGTGGAGGGACAGTCGCAACTAATGAAAAACTGTTTTTT | CAWSGGTVATNEKLFF
TRBJ1-4 | NA | TRBV6-6 | NA | TGTGCCAGCAGTTACATGGGCTCAAATGAAAAACTGTTTTTT | CASSYMGSNEKLFF
TRBJ1-1 | NA | TRBV4-1 | few | TGCGCCAGCAGCCAAGGGGTGACAGTTCACATGAACACTGAAGCTTTCTTT | CASSQGVTVHMNTEAFF
TRBJ2-7 | NA | TRBV9 | few | TGTGCCAGCAGCAACCGGGACAACTCCTACGAGCAGTACTTC | CASSNRDNSYEQYF
TRBJ1-2 | NA | TRBV27 | NA | TGTGCCAGCAGTTTATCCCCCCCGACAGTTTATGGCTACACCTTC | CASSLSPPTVYGYTF
TRBJ1-2 | TRBD1 | TRBV29-1 | NA | TGCAGCGTGGAACAGGGGGATGACTATGGCTACCCCTTC | CSVEQGDDYGYPF
TRBJ2-1 | NA | TRBV19 | few | TGTGCCAGCGGAGTTCGGGGATCCTACAATGAGCAGTTCTTC | CASGVRGSYNEQFF
TRBJ1-2 | NA | TRBV14 | NA | TGTGCCAGCAGCCAAGTTGCGGCTAACTATGGCTACACCTTC | CASSQVAANYGYTF
TRBJ1-2 | NA | TRBV19 | NA | TGTGCCAGTAGTACAGGGCTCTCCTATGGCTACACCTTC | CASSTGLSYGYTF
TRBJ1-1 | NA | TRBV4-1 | few | TGCGCCAGCAGCCAACAGGTGAACACTGAAGCTTTCTTT | CASSQQVNTEAFF
TRBJ1-2 | NA | TRBV6-4 | few | TGTGCCAGCAGTGACATCCCGGACAGTACCTATGGCTACACCTTC | CASSDIPDSTYGYTF
TRBJ1-2 | NA | TRBV19 | NA | TGTGCCAGTAGTATAACGTCGGTGAACTATGGCTACACCTTC | CASSITSVNYGYTF
TRBJ2-3 | NA | TRBV11-1 | NA | TGTGCCAGCAGCCACGACGTGCGGCCAGATACGCAGTATTTT | CASSHDVRPDTQYF
TRBJ1-2 | NA | TRBV29-1 | few | TGCAGCGTTAGGACATCCCGTAACTATGGCTACACCTTC | CSVRTSRNYGYTF
TRBJ1-2 | TRBD1 | TRBV7-9 | few | TGTGCCAGCAGCTATACGTTATTGACAGGGGTTGAGGGCTACACCTTC | CASSYTLLTGVEGYTF
TRBJ1-1 | NA | TRBV18 | NA | TGTGCCAGCTCATCTCTCGGTACTGAAGCTTTCTTT | CASSSLGTEAFF
TRBJ2-3 | TRBD2 | TRBV7-2 | NA | TGTGCCAGCAGCTCCGGACTAGACACAGATACGCAGTATTTT | CASSSGLDTDTQYF
TRBJ1-1 | NA | TRBV19 | few | TGTGCCAGTAGTATTCCGGGCACTGAAGCTTTCTTT | CASSIPGTEAFF
TRBJ1-1 | NA | TRBV9 | NA | TGTGCCAGCAGCCTGGCCGGGGGGGACACTGAAGCTTTCTTT | CASSLAGGDTEAFF
TRBJ1-4 | TRBD1 | TRBV18 | NA | TGTGCCAGCTCACCAAATGCAGGCCAGGGGGTTCCAACTAATGAAAAACTGTTTTTT | CASSPNAGQGVPTNEKLFF